Presented here are 31 T cell receptor beta chains from one specimen sequenced in a study of blood T cell repertoires in COVID-19. This table comes from immunoSEQ multiplex PCR, and its TCRdb copy is limited to in-frame clones, with some not included. Of some 130,000 clones listed, roughly 84% were seen once; the top ten hold 1.1% to 1.5%. The sequenced sample consisted of peripheral blood. Receptor source: a man aged 60-69 years with acute or convalescent COVID-19.

This clone was picked up one time. This chain joins TRBV19 and TRBJ1-5; D gene ambiguous. V dropped 6 bases and J dropped 5 bases, with 14 bases sitting between them. CDR3 size: 14 residues. Germline assignment: CDR1 LNHDA and CDR2 SQIVND (reference sequence). CDR3 in DNA: TGTGCCAGTAGCGGACGGGAATTGTATCAGCCCCAGCATTTT. It is translated as CASSGRELYQPQHF. The whole variable domain, filled in from reference TRBV19 and TRBJ1-5, reads DGGITQSPKYLFRKEGQNVTLSCEQNLNHDAMYWYRQDPGQGLRLIYYSQIVNDFQKGDIAEGYSVSREKKESFPLTVTSAQKNPTAFYLCASSGRELYQPQHFGDGTRLSIL.

The rearrangement uses TRBV3-1 (or the pseudogene TRBV3-2) and TRBJ2-5; tentative D call: TRBD1 (6 bases). The germline CDR1 and CDR2 sequences are LGHDT and YNNKEL (reference sequence). Trimming left V 0 bases short and J 4 bases short, with 9 bases between. The CDR3 runs to 14 residues. CDR3 loop: CASSQEQGRETQYF. In nucleotides, the CDR3 is TGTGCCAGCAGCCAAGAACAGGGCCGAGAGACCCAGTACTTC.

V usage is TRBV5-1 and J usage is TRBJ2-7, with D maybe TRBD1 (5 bases). The CDR3 extends over 13 amino acids. CDR1 SGHRS and CDR2 YFSETQ come from the germline V gene. V was trimmed by 4 bases and J by 5 bases, leaving 13 bases between them. The CDR3 here is CASSPGFQDEQYF. CDR3 sequence (DNA): TGCGCCAGCAGCCCAGGGTTCCAGGACGAGCAGTACTTC.

This clone was found once. The CDR3 nucleotides read TGTGCCAGCAGTTACGAGGGGGAAACATACGAGCAGTACTTC. Translating it yields CASSYEGETYEQYF. The V call is TRBV6-6, the J call TRBJ2-7; D is possibly TRBD1 (6 bases). The germline CDR1 and CDR2 sequences are MNHNY and SVGAGI (reference sequence). The CDR3 runs to 14 residues. V was clipped by 2 bases and J by 4 bases, with 12 bases between them.

The V and J genes are TRBV13 and TRBJ2-3; 11 bases match TRBD2. The germline V gene has CDR1 PRHDT and CDR2 FYEKMQ (reference sequence). With V trimmed by 5 bases and J by 0 bases, 4 bases remained unmatched. The CDR3 spans 16 residues. DNA for the CDR3: TGTGCCAGCAGCCATGGACTAGCGGGTAGCACAGATACGCAGTATTTT. This translates into CASSHGLAGSTDTQYF. Based on the CDR3 plus reference TRBV13 and TRBJ2-3, the full variable domain is AAGVIQSPRHLIKEKRETATLKCYPIPRHDTVYWYQQGPGQDPQFLISFYEKMQSDKGSIPDRFSAQQFSDYHSELNMSSLELGDSALYFCASSHGLAGSTDTQYFGPGTRLTVL.

The V gene is TRBV6-5, the J gene TRBJ1-1; D is uncertain. Germline assignment: CDR1 MNHEY and CDR2 SVGAGI. V shed 6 bases and J shed 1 base, with 15 bases lying between them. The CDR3 has 15 amino acids. CDR3 sequence: CASRPSGQENTEAFF. The CDR3 nucleotides are TGTGCCAGCAGGCCCAGTGGGCAGGAGAACACTGAAGCTTTCTTT.

This clone has a single count. The rearrangement links TRBV24-1 to TRBJ1-2; D might be TRBD1 (6 bases). Germline CDR1 KGHDR, CDR2 SFDVKD. Trimming stripped 4 bases from V and 5 bases from J, with 10 bases between. The CDR3 sequence is 13 residues long. CDR3 residues: CATSEGDNYGYTF. The CDR3 DNA is TGTGCCACCAGTGAGGGGGACAATTATGGCTACACCTTC.

The chain uses TRBV19 and TRBJ2-3, with 10 bases that match TRBD2. This CDR3 contains 15 residues. Unmatched junction bases numbered 7, after V lost 7 bases and J lost 3 bases. Germline V gene sequence: CDR1 LNHDA, CDR2 SQIVND (reference sequence). The CDR3 DNA reads TGTGCCAGTACCAGCGGGAGGGCCTATACAGATACGCAGTATTTT. Translating gives CASTSGRAYTDTQYF.

This chain joins TRBV5-8 and TRBJ1-5, with D perhaps matching TRBD1 (6 bases). The CDR3 spans 17 residues. Germline assignment: CDR1 SGHTS and CDR2 YDEGEE. Between the trimmed V and J ends, which lost 4 bases and 0 bases, there was a span of 17 bases. In DNA form, the CDR3 reads TGTGCCAGCAGCGGGGGCCAGAGATTCTATAGCAATCAGCCCCAGCATTTT. Translated, it gives CASSGGQRFYSNQPQHF.

The rearrangement links TRBV7-9 to TRBJ2-5; D not certain. The CDR3 contains 11 residues. Trimming shortened V by 6 bases and J by 10 bases, and 12 bases separated the two germline ends. Germline V gene lookup returns CDR1 SEHNR and CDR2 FQNEAQ (reference sequence). For the CDR3, the DNA is TGTGCCAGCAGTCCCTCTCCTTTCCAGTACTTC. Translation: CASSPSPFQYF.

The gene calls are TRBV5-6 and TRBJ2-7; no reliable D call. CDR1 and CDR2 from the germline V gene are SGHDT and YYEEEE. V lost 0 bases, J lost 6 bases, and 7 bases lay in between. The CDR3 loop spans 12 amino acids. CDR3 amino acids: CASSLDLREQYF. As DNA, the CDR3 is TGTGCCAGCAGCTTGGATCTTCGCGAGCAGTACTTC.

V usage is TRBV4-1 and J usage is TRBJ2-5; 9 nucleotides align to TRBD2. Losses at the gene ends were 4 bases for V and 4 bases for J; bases not matched to a gene: 1. Germline CDR1 is MGHRA and CDR2 is YSYEKL. CDR3 length: 13 amino acids. The CDR3 sequence: CASSLTSGETQYF. The CDR3 nucleotides read TGCGCCAGCAGCCTGACTAGCGGAGAGACCCAGTACTTC.

The gene calls are TRBV27 and TRBJ2-7; TRBD1 aligns across 9 bases. This CDR3 region has 13 residues. The V and J ends lost 8 bases and 4 bases, in that order; junction bases with no gene match: 6. The V gene's germline CDR1 is MNHEY and CDR2 SMNVEV (reference sequence). CDR3 nucleotides: TGTGCCAGCCGCGACAGGGGGGGGTACGAGCAGTACTTC. Translating gives CASRDRGGYEQYF.

This chain uses TRBV5-6 with TRBJ2-7, with 10 positions matching TRBD1. Germline lookup yields CDR1 SGHDT and CDR2 YYEEEE. Trimming at V came to 2 bases and at J to 3 bases, leaving 5 bases not matched to a gene. CDR3 length: 15 residues. CDR3 loop: CASSFTGTGVYEQYF. CDR3 sequence (DNA): TGTGCCAGCAGCTTTACCGGGACAGGGGTCTACGAGCAGTACTTC.

J is TRBJ2-7 and V is TRBV7-9; TRBD1 agrees at 11 bases. V lost 5 bases, J lost 2 bases, and 2 bases stayed unmatched. The germline CDR1 and CDR2 sequences are SEHNR and FQNEAQ (reference sequence). The CDR3 has 14 amino acids. CDR3 coding DNA: TGTGCCAGCAGCAGGGGACAGGGGGCCTACGAGCAGTACTTC. Its protein is CASSRGQGAYEQYF.

Written as DNA, the CDR3 is TGTGCCACCCGCGACGGAGGAGGGGATGAGCAGTTCTTC. It yields the protein CATRDGGGDEQFF. The V and J genes are TRBV24-1 and TRBJ2-1; TRBD2 might be the D (6 bases). The ends were cut back, 9 bases at V and 8 bases at J, with 16 bases in the middle. Germline lookup yields CDR1 KGHDR and CDR2 SFDVKD. This CDR3 is 13 amino acids long.

In the case of this clone: This sample also contains other DNA sequences that code for the same CDR3. The genes are TRBV25-1 and TRBJ1-1; a weak D match, TRBD1 (5 bases). Germline-derived CDR1 and CDR2 are MGHDK and SYGVNS. V was pared by 5 bases and J by 4 bases, with 5 bases between. This CDR3 has 11 amino acids. The CDR3 DNA reads TGTGCCAGCAGTAGGGGCACTGAAGCTTTCTTT. It is translated as CASSRGTEAFF.

The rearrangement links TRBV9 to TRBJ1-2, with a tentative D call TRBD1 (6 bases). CDR3 length equals 14 residues. Between the trimmed V and J ends, which lost 5 bases and 7 bases, there was a span of 18 bases. CDR1 and CDR2 (germline): SGDLS, YYNGEE. The CDR3 nucleotides read TGTGCCAGCAGTGGGACTAGCGGGGGGGCTGGCTACACCTTC. Its translation: CASSGTSGGAGYTF.

The CDR3 spells CAWSPGHTGYTF. The CDR3, as DNA: TGTGCCTGGAGCCCTGGACACACTGGCTACACCTTC. This sequence joins TRBV30 and TRBJ1-2; TRBD1 is a possible D gene (5 bases). The V end was cut by 3 bases, the J end by 7 bases, with 12 bases between. This CDR3 is 12 amino acids long. Germline loops: CDR1 GTSNPN, CDR2 SVGIG (reference sequence).

CDR3 loop: CASSFRTGGGYGYTF. In DNA form, the CDR3 reads TGCGCCAGCAGCTTCCGGACAGGGGGGGGCTATGGCTACACCTTC. The chain links TRBV5-1 to TRBJ1-2; 10 bases are shared with TRBD1. Per the germline V gene, CDR1 is SGHRS and CDR2 is YFSETQ. The V segment lost 2 bases and the J segment 4 bases; nucleotides outside the gene matches: 5. This CDR3 spans 15 amino acids.

This chain connects TRBV4-1 to TRBJ2-5; TRBD2 is a possible D gene (6 bases). With 4 bases removed from V and 3 bases from J, the gap between germline ends came to 12 bases. Germline V gene lookup returns CDR1 MGHRA and CDR2 YSYEKL. The CDR3 loop spans 14 amino acids. The CDR3 here is CASSPGLLKETQYF. The CDR3 nucleotides are TGCGCCAGCAGCCCGGGACTGTTAAAAGAGACCCAGTACTTC.

The chain is built from TRBV9 and TRBJ1-6; 7 bases match TRBD1. V lost 1 base to trimming and J lost 11 bases; unmatched junction nucleotides: 9. The length of the CDR3 is 15 residues. Germline V gives CDR1 SGDLS, CDR2 YYNGEE. The chain's CDR3 is CASSVSDRALPPLHF. CDR3 DNA: TGTGCCAGCAGCGTAAGCGACAGGGCTCTGCCACCCCTCCACTTT. The whole variable domain, filled in from reference TRBV9 and TRBJ1-6, reads DSGVTQTPKHLITATGQRVTLRCSPRSGDLSVYWYQQSLDQGLQFLIQYYNGEERAKGNILERFSAQQFPDLHSELNLSSLELGDSALYFCASSVSDRALPPLHFGNGTRLTVT.

This clone was seen once. The rearrangement links TRBV30 to TRBJ1-5; perhaps TRBD1 as D (5 bases). The CDR3 is 14 amino acids. The germline V and J ends were trimmed by 1 base and 2 bases, with 9 bases remaining between them. Germline CDR1 is GTSNPN and CDR2 is SVGIG (reference sequence). The CDR3: CAWSAGIRNQPQHF. The DNA of the CDR3 is TGTGCCTGGAGTGCAGGGATACGCAATCAGCCCCAGCATTTT.

J is TRBJ1-1 and V is TRBV5-4; 7 bases line up with TRBD1. The CDR3 has 14 amino acids. Trimming cost V 3 bases and J 4 bases; bases outside gene matches: 6. CDR1 is SGHNT, CDR2 YYREEE, per germline (reference sequence). CDR3 in amino acids: CASSSLTGTTEAFF. CDR3 coding DNA: TGTGCCAGCAGCTCGCTGACAGGGACCACTGAAGCTTTCTTT.

This CDR3 is CASSVAGNTDTQYF. CDR3 bases: TGTGCCAGCAGCGTCGCGGGGAACACAGATACGCAGTATTTT. The chain couples TRBV9 to TRBJ2-3; the D gene is possibly TRBD2 (6 bases). Germline-derived CDR1 and CDR2 are SGDLS and YYNGEE. This CDR3 has 14 amino acids. The germline V and J ends were trimmed by 2 bases and 2 bases, with 9 bases remaining between them.

The chain uses TRBV5-1 and TRBJ2-7; tentatively, D is TRBD1 (6 bases). CDR1 is SGHRS and CDR2 is YFSETQ in the germline V gene. This CDR3 contains 16 residues. With 4 bases removed from V and 2 bases from J, the gap between germline ends came to 19 bases. The CDR3 DNA is TGCGCCAGCAGCCCTGCCGGACAGTCAGTTGCCTACGAGCAGTACTTC. Its protein product is CASSPAGQSVAYEQYF.

This clone was seen many times. V gene TRBV24-1 combines with J gene TRBJ2-4, with 7 bases fitting TRBD1. This CDR3 is built from 14 residues. Germline trimming cut 6 bases from V and 8 bases from J; bases unmatched to any gene: 9. The V gene's germline CDR1 is KGHDR and CDR2 SFDVKD. CDR3 loop: CATSPGQIPHIQYF. DNA for the CDR3: TGTGCCACCAGTCCGGGACAGATCCCTCACATTCAGTACTTC.

This chain links TRBV5-1 with TRBJ2-5; D not certain. The CDR3 totals 14 residues. V lost 2 bases to trimming and J lost 4 bases, with 12 bases between them. Germline CDR1 and CDR2: SGHRS and YFSETQ. The CDR3 bases are TGCGCCAGCAGCTTTACGCGAGACTCAGAGACCCAGTACTTC. This translates into CASSFTRDSETQYF.

The chain has TRBV7-8 and TRBJ2-1; TRBD2 aligns across 8 bases. After removal of 6 bases from V and 5 bases from J, the junction contained 9 bases not matched to a gene. In germline, CDR1 is SGHVS, CDR2 FQNEAQ. The CDR3 loop spans 15 amino acids. The CDR3 coding sequence is TGTGCCAGCAGACAGAGCGGGGGAGCCCACAATGAGCAGTTCTTC. Translation: CASRQSGGAHNEQFF.

The table lists this clone with a few counts. This chain connects TRBV2 to TRBJ1-5; perhaps TRBD1 as D (5 bases). Trimming cost V 3 bases and J 2 bases, with 11 bases left between them. Germline V CDR1 and CDR2: SNHLY, FYNNEI. CDR3 length: 15 amino acids. CDR3 sequence: CASSDGREGNQPQHF. The DNA for the CDR3 is TGTGCCAGCAGTGATGGCAGGGAGGGCAATCAGCCCCAGCATTTT. Looking up the rest from reference TRBV2 and TRBJ1-5 gives the full variable domain: EPEVTQTPSHQVTQMGQEVILRCVPISNHLYFYWYRQILGQKVEFLVSFYNNEISEKSEIFDDQFSVERPDGSNFTLKIRSTKLEDSAMYFCASSDGREGNQPQHFGDGTRLSIL.

This clone was observed a handful of times. The chain joins TRBV6-5 to TRBJ1-5, with 7 bases fitting TRBD1. V trimming: 6 bases; J trimming: 5 bases; junction bases outside the gene matches: 4. Germline CDR1 MNHEY, CDR2 SVGAGI. The CDR3 runs to 13 residues. CDR3 loop: CASRPTGDQPQHF. CDR3 bases: TGTGCCAGCAGGCCAACAGGGGATCAGCCCCAGCATTTT.